Presented here are 24 T cell receptor beta chains from one specimen sequenced in a study of memory CD4+ T cells and cytomegalovirus serostatus. Using immunoSEQ multiplex PCR, the repertoire was profiled, and TCRdb retains in-frame clones only, with some absent. The sample contains almost 45,000 clones, approximately 80% of which appear only once. Single viable CD3+CD4+CD8-CD45RO+ cells were sorted as the memory CD4+ T cells. Input material: memory CD4+ T cells from blood. Receptors were obtained from an adult in good health and CMV-seronegative.

This clone occurred a few times. The rearrangement joins TRBV29-1 to TRBJ1-1; D ambiguous. CDR3 size: 13 residues. CDR1 is SQVTM, CDR2 ANQGSEA, per germline. Trimming took off 6 bases at V and 4 bases at J, with 15 bases between the two ends. CDR3 loop: CSVRAGIITEAFF. DNA of the CDR3: TGCAGCGTGAGAGCCGGGATAATCACTGAAGCTTTCTTT.

The CDR3 loop reads CATSLRQGIETQYF. The CDR3 bases are TGTGCCACCAGCCTCCGACAGGGGATAGAGACCCAGTACTTC. V gene TRBV15 combines with J gene TRBJ2-5; the match to TRBD1 covers 8 bases. J gave up 4 bases and V 5 bases, and 6 bases lay outside the gene matches. Germline lookup yields CDR1 LNHNV and CDR2 YYDKDF (reference sequence). The CDR3 extends over 14 amino acids.

This clone was picked up one time. The chain uses TRBV6-1 and TRBJ1-1, with D perhaps matching TRBD1 (5 bases). The germline CDR1 and CDR2 sequences are MNHNS and SASEGT. Between the trimmed V and J ends, which lost 2 bases and 0 bases, there was a span of 13 bases. The CDR3 has 16 amino acids. The CDR3 region has the DNA TGTGCCAGCAGTGAACGGGGGGGAGGAATGAACACTGAAGCTTTCTTT. Amino acids: CASSERGGGMNTEAFF.

The genes are TRBV12-5 and TRBJ2-5, with no clear D. The DNA matches TRBJ2-7 better at its end, which makes the J call doubtful. The CDR3 spans 14 residues. Looked up from germline, CDR1 is LGHNT and CDR2 is FRNRAP. CDR3 loop: CASGSGRSLYEQYF. The DNA for the CDR3 is TGTGCTAGTGGTTCGGGTCGCTCCCTCTACGAGCAGTACTTC.

The chain employs TRBV5-4 and TRBJ2-7, with 7 nucleotides matching TRBD1. J gave up 3 bases and V 0 bases, and 0 bases lay outside the gene matches. Germline lookup yields CDR1 SGHNT and CDR2 YYREEE (reference sequence). CDR3 length: 13 amino acids. CDR3 amino acids: CASSLDRGYEQYF. The CDR3 DNA reads TGTGCCAGCAGCTTGGACAGGGGCTACGAGCAGTACTTC.

V and J are TRBV7-3 and TRBJ2-2; 10 positions agree with TRBD2. With 5 bases clipped from V and 2 bases from J, the junction kept 5 bases outside the gene matches. From germline, CDR1 is SGHTA and CDR2 FQGTGA. The CDR3 is made up of 16 amino acids. CDR3 sequence reads: CASSPLAGSNTGELFF. CDR3 bases: TGTGCCAGCAGCCCACTAGCGGGGTCCAACACCGGGGAGCTGTTTTTT.

This clone was counted between two and nine times. The chain joins TRBV7-8 to TRBJ2-3, with D hard to call. V shed 6 bases and J shed 1 base, with 17 bases lying between them. The CDR3 is 16 amino acids. CDR1 and CDR2 (germline): SGHVS, FQNEAQ. The DNA of the CDR3 is TGTGCCAGCAGTTCCCGGCCGCGCCGCGGCACAGATACGCAGTATTTT. Translation gives CASSSRPRRGTDTQYF.

The chain joins TRBV19 to TRBJ1-1; 9 bases fit TRBD1. Losses at the gene ends were 7 bases for V and 4 bases for J; bases not matched to a gene: 7. CDR3 length: 14 residues. From germline, CDR1 is LNHDA and CDR2 SQIVND (reference sequence). CDR3 protein: CASMRDRVVTEAFF. The CDR3 bases are TGTGCCAGTATGAGGGACAGGGTTGTCACTGAAGCTTTCTTT.

The rearrangement joins TRBV7-2 to TRBJ1-1; unclear D gene. Germline values: CDR1 SGHTA, CDR2 FQGNSA. CDR3 length equals 11 residues. The V end was cut by 1 base, the J end by 10 bases, with 7 bases between. CDR3 in DNA: TGTGCCAGCAGCTTAGACGCGTCAGCTTTCTTT. This translates into CASSLDASAFF.

This clone was seen only a few times. This chain connects TRBV30 to TRBJ1-1; maybe TRBD1 (5 bases). The CDR3 runs to 15 residues. Germline V gene sequence: CDR1 GTSNPN, CDR2 SVGIG (reference sequence). V dropped 3 bases and J dropped 0 bases, with 14 bases sitting between them. The CDR3 DNA follows: TGTGCCTGGAGAACTATGCGGACAATGAACACTGAAGCTTTCTTT. It codes for CAWRTMRTMNTEAFF.

The V and J genes are TRBV9 and TRBJ2-1; possible D gene TRBD2, 6 bases. Trimming cost V 0 bases and J 1 base, with 14 bases left between them. Germline values: CDR1 SGDLS, CDR2 YYNGEE. The CDR3 is 17 residues long. The CDR3 is CASSVELAPRSYNEQFF. The CDR3 DNA is TGTGCCAGCAGCGTAGAACTAGCTCCCCGGTCCTACAATGAGCAGTTCTTC.

This sequence joins TRBV11-2 and TRBJ1-5; no firm D call. Germline CDR1 reads SGHAT; CDR2 reads FQNNGV. Trimming shortened V by 5 bases and J by 0 bases, and 5 bases separated the two germline ends. The CDR3 has 13 residues. In nucleotides, the CDR3 is TGTGCCAGCAGCCAAAATAGCAATCAGCCCCAGCATTTT. It yields the protein CASSQNSNQPQHF.

V and J are TRBV5-1 and TRBJ1-2, with TRBD1 identical over 10 bases. J lost 6 bases, V lost 3 bases, and 11 bases had no gene match. This CDR3 has 16 residues. The germline V gene has CDR1 SGHRS and CDR2 YFSETQ. The CDR3 nucleotides are TGCGCCAGCAGCTACTCCGGGACAGGGGTCGAAGATGGCTACACCTTC. This encodes CASSYSGTGVEDGYTF.

This chain joins TRBV30 and TRBJ2-3; weak D call: TRBD1 (6 bases). CDR1 GTSNPN and CDR2 SVGIG come from the germline V gene (reference sequence). V was clipped by 0 bases and J by 0 bases, with 16 bases between them. The CDR3 has 17 residues. DNA of the CDR3: TGTGCCTGGAGTGTACAATGGGACACTTATAGCACAGATACGCAGTATTTT. It codes for CAWSVQWDTYSTDTQYF.

The rearrangement joins TRBV10-3 to TRBJ1-1, with TRBD1 matching 10 bases. Germline CDR1 ENHRY, CDR2 SYGVKD. Trimming removed 5 bases from V and 2 bases from J; junction bases left unmatched: 2. The CDR3 sequence is 14 residues long. The CDR3 is CAISWDRGNTEAFF. The DNA for the CDR3 is TGTGCCATCAGTTGGGACAGGGGCAACACTGAAGCTTTCTTT.

The gene calls are TRBV28 and TRBJ2-2; D is possibly TRBD1 or TRBD2 (6 bases each). This CDR3 contains 14 residues. Between the trimmed V and J ends, which lost 5 bases and 5 bases, there was a span of 12 bases. Per the germline V gene, CDR1 is MDHEN and CDR2 is SYDVKM. The CDR3 DNA sequence: TGTGCCAGCAGTCTAGGGGGGCAAACCGGGGAGCTGTTTTTT. Encoded protein: CASSLGGQTGELFF.

The V and J genes are TRBV7-8 and TRBJ2-3; D is uncertain. This CDR3 is 11 amino acids long. The V gene's germline CDR1 is SGHVS and CDR2 FQNEAQ. V dropped 5 bases and J dropped 5 bases, with 5 bases sitting between them. CDR3 nucleotide sequence: TGTGCCAGCAGCCCACGAGATACGCAGTATTTT. This translates into CASSPRDTQYF.

The V and J genes are TRBV6-6 and TRBJ2-5, with D perhaps TRBD2 (6 bases). Per germline, CDR1 MNHNY and CDR2 SVGAGI (reference sequence). V lost 2 bases and J lost 4, with 11 bases in between. This CDR3 has 14 residues. The CDR3: CASSYDVGGETQYF. The CDR3, as DNA: TGTGCCAGCAGTTACGACGTGGGGGGAGAGACCCAGTACTTC.

This chain's CDR3 is CATSRGTGSTEAFF. The CDR3 DNA sequence: TGTGCCACCAGCAGAGGGACAGGGAGCACTGAAGCTTTCTTT. V usage is TRBV15 and J usage is TRBJ1-1, with 8 bases matching TRBD1. The CDR3 consists of 14 residues. The germline gives CDR1 LNHNV, CDR2 YYDKDF (reference sequence). Germline trimming cut 1 base from V and 4 bases from J; bases unmatched to any gene: 2.

V gene TRBV10-1 combines with J gene TRBJ2-5, with D unclear. Trimming stripped 2 bases from V and 3 bases from J, with 1 base between. The CDR3 extends over 11 amino acids. Per germline, CDR1 WNHNN and CDR2 SYGVQD (reference sequence). The DNA of the CDR3 is TGCGCCAGCAGTGAGGAAGAGACCCAGTACTTC. Its protein product is CASSEEETQYF.

CDR3 sequence: CAISESGQVTGELFF. CDR3 coding DNA: TGTGCCATCAGTGAGTCGGGACAGGTCACCGGGGAGCTGTTTTTT. This chain joins TRBV10-3 and TRBJ2-2; 8 bases agree with TRBD1. V shed 0 bases and J 4 bases; nucleotides not matched to a gene: 1. Per germline, CDR1 ENHRY and CDR2 SYGVKD. The CDR3 runs 15 residues.

DNA of the CDR3: TGTGCCAGCAGCTTAGCGGCCCAGTTTAGCAATCAGCCCCAGCATTTT. Translated: CASSLAAQFSNQPQHF. V usage is TRBV7-8 and J usage is TRBJ1-5; D gene unclear. The CDR3 extends over 16 amino acids. The ends were cut back, 0 bases at V and 0 bases at J, with 9 bases in the middle. Germline lookup yields CDR1 SGHVS and CDR2 FQNEAQ.

This clone came up once. This rearrangement joins TRBV2 to TRBJ1-2; D not resolved. The ends were cut back, 7 bases at V and 5 bases at J, with 11 bases in the middle. Germline CDR1 and CDR2: SNHLY and FYNNEI. The CDR3 has 12 residues. The CDR3 DNA reads TGTGCCAGCACTTGGGAGCGGTATGGCTACACCTTC. This encodes CASTWERYGYTF.

The rearrangement joins TRBV18 to TRBJ1-1; perhaps TRBD1 as D (6 bases). Germline-derived CDR1 and CDR2 are KGHSH and LQKENI. Between the trimmed V and J ends, which lost 4 bases and 6 bases, there was a span of 12 bases. The CDR3 runs to 13 residues. CDR3: CASSREGGAEAFF. CDR3 sequence (DNA): TGTGCCAGCTCACGGGAGGGGGGGGCTGAAGCTTTCTTT. Full variable domain (rest looked up from reference TRBV18 and TRBJ1-1): NAGVMQNPRHLVRRRGQEARLRCSPMKGHSHVYWYRQLPEEGLKFMVYLQKENIIDESGMPKERFSAEFPKEGPSILRIQQVVRGDSAAYFCASSREGGAEAFFGQGTRLTVV.